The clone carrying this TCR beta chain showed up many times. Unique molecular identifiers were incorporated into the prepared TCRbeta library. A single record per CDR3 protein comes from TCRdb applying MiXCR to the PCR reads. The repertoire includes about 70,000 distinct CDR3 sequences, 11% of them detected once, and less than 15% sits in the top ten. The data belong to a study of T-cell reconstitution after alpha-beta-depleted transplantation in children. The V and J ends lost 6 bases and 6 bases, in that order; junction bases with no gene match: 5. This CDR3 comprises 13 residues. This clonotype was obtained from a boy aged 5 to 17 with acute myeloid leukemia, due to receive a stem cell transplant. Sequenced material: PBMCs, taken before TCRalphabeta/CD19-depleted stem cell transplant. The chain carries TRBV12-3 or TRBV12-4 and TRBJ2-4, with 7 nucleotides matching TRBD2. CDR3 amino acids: CASRASGANIQYF. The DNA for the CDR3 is TGTGCCAGCAGGGCTAGCGGAGCAAACATTCAGTACTTC.